What follows describes a single T cell receptor (beta chain). Its antigen is not known. This entry is derived from a study of response to subunit inactivated influenza vaccine. Whole-study findings and limits: It was suggested by the authors that few new T cells are recruited by each seasonal influenza vaccination.

The CDR3 is 13 residues long. V was pared by 9 bases and J by 8 bases, with 16 bases between. Per the germline V gene, CDR1 is MNHEY and CDR2 is SMNVEV (reference sequence). A single record per CDR3 protein comes from TCRdb applying MiXCR to the RT-PCR reads. This table holds 450,000 to 600,000 distinct CDR3 sequences, about 15% found once. Sequencing used CD4+ T cells sorted from PBMCs, obtained 23 months after vaccination. The V call is TRBV27, the J call TRBJ1-4; possibly TRBD1 for D (5 bases). The TCR originated in a man aged 50-75 years who received an inactivated influenza vaccine. The CDR3 sequence: CASMPAGGEKLFF. In DNA form, the CDR3 reads TGTGCCAGTATGCCAGCTGGGGGGGAAAAACTGTTTTTT.